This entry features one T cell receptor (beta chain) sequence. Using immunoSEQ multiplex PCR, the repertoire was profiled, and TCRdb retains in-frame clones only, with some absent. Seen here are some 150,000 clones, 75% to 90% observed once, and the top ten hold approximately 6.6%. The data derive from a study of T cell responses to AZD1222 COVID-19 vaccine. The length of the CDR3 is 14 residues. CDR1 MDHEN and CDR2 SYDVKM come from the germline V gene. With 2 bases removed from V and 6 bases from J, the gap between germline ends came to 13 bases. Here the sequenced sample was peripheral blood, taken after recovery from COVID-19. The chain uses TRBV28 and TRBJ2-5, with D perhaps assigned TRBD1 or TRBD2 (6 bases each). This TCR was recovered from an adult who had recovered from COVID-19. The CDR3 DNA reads TGTGCCAGCAGTTTAGTCGGGGGCGGGAAGACCCAGTACTTC. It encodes CASSLVGGGKTQYF.